The 17 T cell receptor beta chains below all came from one sample that was sequenced in a study of T cell responses to AZD1222 COVID-19 vaccine. Assay: immunoSEQ multiplex PCR; the TCRdb copy retains only in-frame clones and omits some. The table lists over 100,000 clones, about 90% of them singletons. The source material was peripheral blood, sampled on day 0 of AZD1222 vaccination. Receptor source: an adult in good health.

CDR3 residues: CASSLEVPNEQYF. The CDR3 region has the DNA TGCGCCAGCAGCTTGGAAGTCCCGAACGAGCAGTACTTC. The chain combines TRBV5-1 with TRBJ2-7, with unresolved D. V lost 0 bases to trimming and J lost 5 bases, with 9 bases between them. This CDR3 is 13 amino acids long. CDR1 is SGHRS and CDR2 is YFSETQ in the germline V gene.

The CDR3 loop reads CASRHRRSGANVLTF. The CDR3 DNA follows: TGTGCCAGCAGACACCGGCGCTCTGGGGCCAACGTCCTGACTTTC. This chain links TRBV2 with TRBJ2-6; D uncertain. The CDR3 runs to 15 residues. Germline assignment: CDR1 SNHLY and CDR2 FYNNEI. Between the trimmed V and J ends, which lost 6 bases and 0 bases, there was a span of 9 bases.

About this clone itself: Other DNA sequences in this sample translate to the same CDR3. The V gene is TRBV18, the J gene TRBJ1-5; D not certain. Per germline, CDR1 KGHSH and CDR2 LQKENI. Trimming pared 6 bases from V and 5 bases from J, leaving 11 bases between. The CDR3 length is 13 residues. CDR3 sequence (DNA): TGTGCCAGCTCCCCTCGGGCCGATCAGCCCCAGCATTTT. Amino acids: CASSPRADQPQHF.

This chain connects TRBV12-3 or TRBV12-4 to TRBJ1-1, with D hard to call. Trimming removed 5 bases at V and 6 bases at J, with 13 bases between. This CDR3 has 13 amino acids. The CDR3 nucleotides read TGTGCCAGCAGTCATCGAGGGAGAGCTGAAGCTTTCTTT. This gives the protein CASSHRGRAEAFF.

V gene TRBV7-7 combines with J gene TRBJ2-1; 9 nucleotides align to TRBD2. The ends lost 1 base at V and 7 bases at J; junction bases unmatched: 8. The germline V gene encodes CDR1 SSHAT and CDR2 FNYEAQ (reference sequence). CDR3 length: 16 amino acids. The chain's CDR3 is CASSLGLAGGRNEQFF. The CDR3 region has the DNA TGTGCCAGCAGCTTAGGTCTGGCGGGAGGGAGGAATGAGCAGTTCTTC.

The J gene is TRBJ2-7, the V gene TRBV9; 15 bases agree with TRBD2. Germline V CDR1 and CDR2: SGDLS, YYNGEE. The CDR3 covers 18 residues. Germline trimming cut 3 bases from V and 7 bases from J; bases unmatched to any gene: 14. CDR3 DNA sequence: TGTGCCAGCAGCGCGGGACTAGCGGGAGGAGGTTGGTCTGGGGAGCAGTACTTC. It translates to CASSAGLAGGGWSGEQYF.

The chain recombines TRBV19 with TRBJ2-1; perhaps TRBD1 as D (6 bases). Germline-derived CDR1 and CDR2 are LNHDA and SQIVND (reference sequence). The CDR3 sequence is 11 residues long. DNA of the CDR3: TGTGGGACAGCAAATTACAATGAGCAGTTCTTC. This translates into CGTANYNEQFF.

V usage is TRBV2 and J usage is TRBJ1-5; TRBD1 aligns across 7 bases. Germline lookup yields CDR1 SNHLY and CDR2 FYNNEI. The junction had 6 bases not matched to a gene; V was cut back by 3 bases and J by 4 bases. The CDR3 has 15 amino acids. The CDR3 loop is CASSEESGGNQPQHF. The CDR3 bases are TGTGCCAGCAGTGAGGAATCAGGGGGGAATCAGCCCCAGCATTTT.

The CDR3 protein is CASSSGTPGGYGYTF. The CDR3 DNA reads as TGCGCCAGCAGCTCCGGGACCCCCGGGGGATATGGCTACACCTTC. The chain joins TRBV5-1 to TRBJ1-2; D possibly corresponds to TRBD1 (5 bases). The germline gives CDR1 SGHRS, CDR2 YFSETQ. This CDR3 is 15 amino acids long. Trimming left V 3 bases short and J 5 bases short, with 17 bases between. Looking up the rest from reference TRBV5-1 and TRBJ1-2 gives the full variable domain: KAGVTQTPRYLIKTRGQQVTLSCSPISGHRSVSWYQQTPGQGLQFLFEYFSETQRNKGNFPGRFSGRQFSNSRSEMNVSTLELGDSALYLCASSSGTPGGYGYTFGSGTRLTVV.

The rearrangement joins TRBV5-4 to TRBJ2-5; 10 bases line up with TRBD1. The germline V gene has CDR1 SGHNT and CDR2 YYREEE (reference sequence). The CDR3 extends over 14 amino acids. V was pared by 2 bases and J by 5 bases, with 3 bases of the junction left unmatched. CDR3 amino acids: CASSFPTGGETQYF. In DNA form, the CDR3 reads TGTGCCAGCAGCTTCCCGACAGGGGGCGAGACCCAGTACTTC.

This clone has more than one count but fewer than ten. This chain joins TRBV4-1 and TRBJ1-3, with a weak D call TRBD1 (6 bases). V lost 4 bases to trimming and J lost 4 bases, with 17 bases between them. The CDR3 contains 16 residues. Germline assignment: CDR1 MGHRA and CDR2 YSYEKL. Here the CDR3 reads CASSPFAWGAGNTIYF. CDR3 bases: TGCGCCAGCAGCCCCTTTGCGTGGGGGGCGGGAAACACCATATATTTT.

The rearrangement uses TRBV11-1 and TRBJ2-3; the match to TRBD1 covers 9 bases. Trimming at V came to 5 bases and at J to 6 bases, leaving 9 bases not matched to a gene. The length of the CDR3 is 15 residues. Germline V lookup: CDR1 SGHAT, CDR2 FQDESV (reference sequence). The DNA for the CDR3 is TGTGCCAGCAGCGCCCGGGACAGGGATGTTGATACGCAGTATTTT. Its protein is CASSARDRDVDTQYF.

J is TRBJ1-2 and V is TRBV28; 7 nucleotides line up with TRBD1. The germline gives CDR1 MDHEN, CDR2 SYDVKM. Trimming cost V 5 bases and J 1 base; bases outside gene matches: 1. The CDR3 totals 13 residues. The CDR3 loop is CASSPGGNYGYTF. The CDR3, as DNA: TGTGCCAGCAGTCCAGGGGGTAACTATGGCTACACCTTC.

The V and J genes are TRBV12-3 or TRBV12-4 and TRBJ1-2; TRBD1 might be the D (5 bases). The V end was cut by 2 bases, the J end by 7 bases, with 8 bases between. CDR3 size: 12 residues. The CDR3 reads CASSLTGLGYTF. Here the CDR3 DNA reads TGTGCCAGCAGTTTAACGGGGCTTGGCTACACCTTC.

The J gene is TRBJ2-1, the V gene TRBV15; D is possibly TRBD2 (5 bases). The germline V gene has CDR1 LNHNV and CDR2 YYDKDF (reference sequence). Trimming removed 0 bases from V and 8 bases from J, with 17 bases in between. The CDR3 totals 16 residues. In DNA, the CDR3 is TGTGCCACCAGCAGAGACGCGCCCCGGGGTATAGATGAGCAGTTCTTC. This encodes CATSRDAPRGIDEQFF.

The chain has TRBV15 and TRBJ1-6, with D uncertain. Germline V gene data show CDR1 as LNHNV and CDR2 as YYDKDF (reference sequence). Trimming took off 5 bases at V and 10 bases at J, with 12 bases between the two ends. The CDR3 contains 13 residues. Here the CDR3 reads CATSDRGPSPLHF. Written as DNA, the CDR3 is TGTGCCACCAGCGACCGGGGTCCCTCACCCCTCCACTTT.

This chain joins TRBV15 and TRBJ2-7; D ambiguous. The V gene's germline CDR1 is LNHNV and CDR2 YYDKDF (reference sequence). V was trimmed by 5 bases and J by 5 bases, leaving 16 bases between them. The CDR3 has 14 amino acids. CDR3 sequence: CATSWIGSPDEQYF. CDR3 in DNA: TGTGCCACCAGCTGGATAGGTTCCCCGGACGAGCAGTACTTC.